In this sample, the clone carrying this TCR beta chain turned up a few times. The source of the sample is a study of blood T cell repertoires in COVID-19. Turning to the study itself: The analysed material was cDNA or gDNA that came from T cells, B-cell-depleted T cells, or PBMCs.

The protocol was immunoSEQ multiplex PCR, while the TCRdb copy is restricted to in-frame clones and leaves out a portion. The table shows about 240,000 clones, with roughly 89% occurring only once. Germline lookup yields CDR1 GTSNPN and CDR2 SVGIG (reference sequence). This CDR3 is 17 amino acids long. Trimming cost V 2 bases and J 0 bases, with 14 bases left between them. This TCR derives from a woman in her twenties or thirties with acute COVID-19. Sequencing was carried out using PBMCs or T cells enriched from blood (not recorded which). The chain uses TRBV30 and TRBJ1-6; no clear D. The CDR3 reads CAWSPPGALSYNSPLHF. For the CDR3, the DNA is TGTGCCTGGAGTCCCCCTGGAGCCCTCTCCTATAATTCACCCCTCCACTTT.